Listed here is a single T cell receptor (beta chain). J gave up 4 bases and V 6 bases, and 13 bases lay outside the gene matches. The germline CDR1 and CDR2 sequences are SNHLY and FYNNEI. The CDR3 contains 16 residues. This specimen belongs to a study of blood T cell repertoires in COVID-19. At the level of the study: T cells, B-cell-depleted T cells, or PBMCs supplied cDNA or gDNA.

Clones were sequenced by immunoSEQ multiplex PCR, and TCRdb holds only the in-frame ones, with some missing. This table holds about 260,000 clones, around 90% found once. This clonotype was sampled from a man aged 55-75 years who had recovered from COVID-19. The chain combines TRBV2 with TRBJ2-3; 7 bases match TRBD2. Sequencing was done on a sample of peripheral blood. The CDR3 DNA reads TGTGCCAGCAGGAGCGGCGGGGGTGGATTGGCAGATACGCAGTATTTT. Encoded protein: CASRSGGGGLADTQYF.